This T cell receptor beta chain was identified in a study of blood T cell repertoires in COVID-19. On this clone: One end of the junction is discordant with germline, which a read error may explain.

The CDR3 runs to 14 residues. Germline CDR1 SSHAT, CDR2 FNYEAQ (reference sequence). Clones were read by immunoSEQ multiplex PCR, and TCRdb kept only the in-frame ones, dropping some. The table lists 85,000 to 120,000 clones, over 60% of them singletons. The specimen sequenced was peripheral blood. The chain links TRBV7-7 to TRBJ2-7; 7 bases align to TRBD1. The sequence derives from an elderly man with COVID-19, enrolled during active disease. CDR3 bases: TGTGCTAGCAGCCCGGACAGGAGCTCCTACGAGCAGTACTTC. Protein: CASSPDRSSYEQYF.